The T cell receptor (beta chain) described here comes from a study of shared clonotypes between healthy human individuals. Measured with immunoSEQ multiplex PCR; TCRdb has only the in-frame clones, and not every one. The sample has approximately 980,000 clones; approximately 80% are singletons. Remarks on this clone: Its antigen is undetermined.

Trimming cost V 1 base and J 8 bases, with 17 bases left between them. The CDR3 spans 15 residues. The V gene's germline CDR1 is SGHAT and CDR2 FQNNGV. General study points: Sorted-subset sequencing, rarefaction showed, was incomplete despite large depth.

Adult donors, all healthy and HIV-negative, had no recent acute infections or vaccinations. The chain employs TRBV11-2 and TRBJ1-1; no definite D call. This TCR derives from a man aged 18 to 30 in good health. The sample taken for sequencing was memory CD4+ T cells sorted from blood. Subset: CD45RA-negative fraction. The CDR3 DNA follows: TGTGCCAGCAGCTTAGCAGCGACCCCTTCCCTCGAAGCTTTCTTT. Its translation: CASSLAATPSLEAFF.